Shown below are 27 T cell receptor beta chains from a single sample sequenced in a study of regulatory T cells in long-lasting Graves disease. Time point defined: newly diagnosed GD, antithyroid drugs for less than 3 months. The TCR library was prepared using RNA isolated from PBMCs. Through Arm-PCR of CDR3 regions and iRepertoire HTBI primers, TCR beta libraries were built. TCRdb redid the calling of the multiplex PCR reads with MiXCR, one entry per CDR3 protein. The repertoire holds 360,000 or so distinct CDR3 sequences, with 15% to 20% as singletons. The data also belong to a second study, concerning T cells in Graves' hyperthyroidism and ophthalmopathy.

Material: peripheral blood mononuclear cells (PBMCs), obtained at new diagnosis, from a patient treated with antithyroid drugs. These receptors originate from a woman aged 18 to 35 with Graves disease.

In this sample, this clonotype turned up many times. This rearrangement joins TRBV9 to TRBJ2-7; 8 bases are shared with TRBD1. Germline CDR1 reads SGDLS; CDR2 reads YYNGEE. The CDR3 has 15 amino acids. The ends lost 5 bases at V and 1 base at J; junction bases unmatched: 8. CDR3 residues: CASSAGQGASYEQYF. The CDR3 DNA is TGTGCCAGCAGTGCCGGACAGGGAGCTTCCTACGAGCAGTACTTC.

Remarks on this clonotype: This may be a read error, as it is one base from a much larger clone. This chain connects TRBV5-5 to TRBJ1-6; tentatively, D is TRBD1 (5 bases). The CDR3 is made up of 18 amino acids. Germline V gene sequence: CDR1 SGHKS, CDR2 YYEKEE (reference sequence). The CDR3 protein is CAGSSAGTFGSYNSPLHF. The CDR3 region has the DNA TGTGCCGGCAGCTCCGCGGGGACTTTTGGGTCCTATAATTCACCCCTCCACTTT.

This clonotype was seen at least ten times. The chain carries TRBV5-4 and TRBJ2-7; 7 nucleotides agree with TRBD2. V lost 4 bases to trimming and J lost 6 bases; unmatched junction nucleotides: 7. Germline V gene sequence: CDR1 SGHNT, CDR2 YYREEE (reference sequence). The CDR3 is made up of 13 amino acids. The CDR3 loop reads CASSLELASEQYF. CDR3 bases: TGTGCCAGCAGCCTGGAACTAGCGAGCGAGCAGTACTTC.

Of note for this clonotype: This may be a read error, as it is one base from a much larger clone. This CDR3 reads CAWSWDRGTYEPYF. In DNA form, the CDR3 reads TGTGCCTGGAGCTGGGACAGGGGGACCTACGAGCCGTACTTC. V usage is TRBV30 and J usage is TRBJ2-7; 11 positions agree with TRBD1. Germline lookup yields CDR1 GTSNPN and CDR2 SVGIG (reference sequence). This CDR3 region has 14 residues.

This clonotype was detected many times. The V and J genes are TRBV28 and TRBJ2-6; D may correspond to TRBD1 or TRBD2 (6 bases each). The germline CDR1 and CDR2 sequences are MDHEN and SYDVKM. Trimming removed 0 bases at V and 1 base at J, with 10 bases between. This CDR3 has 17 residues. CDR3 nucleotide sequence: TGTGCCAGCAGTTTATGGAAAGGGGGGTCTGGGGCCAACGTCCTGACTTTC. Translated: CASSLWKGGSGANVLTF.

A single count supports this clonotype. A much larger clone is a single base away; this may be a read error. This sequence joins TRBV7-9 and TRBJ2-7; possible D gene TRBD2, 5 bases. Germline CDR1 and CDR2: SEHNR and FQNEAQ (reference sequence). CDR3 length equals 15 residues. V lost 3 bases and J lost 7, with 19 bases in between. For the CDR3, the DNA is TGTGCCAGCAGCTTGAGCGGAGATACCTACAATGAGCAGTACTTC. Encoded protein: CASSLSGDTYNEQYF. Filled out from reference TRBV7-9 and TRBJ2-7, the complete variable domain reads DTGVSQNPRHKITKRGQNVTFRCDPISEHNRLYWYRQTLGQGPEFLTYFQNEAQLEKSRLLSDRFSAERPKGSFSTLEIQRTEQGDSAMYLCASSLSGDTYNEQYFGPGTRLTVT.

About this clonotype: A single base is all that separates this from a far larger clone, so a read error is likely. The chain couples TRBV3-1 to TRBJ2-5, with TRBD2 identical over 10 bases. The CDR3 runs to 16 residues. The germline CDR1 and CDR2 sequences are LGHDT and YNNKEL (reference sequence). The J segment lost 2 bases and the V segment lost 5 bases, leaving 8 bases of the junction unmatched. CDR3 loop: CASSLVGLAAQETQYF. The CDR3, as DNA: TGTGCCAGCAGCTTAGTAGGACTAGCGGCACAAGAGACCCAGTACTTC.

At least ten counts were recorded for this clonotype. This chain joins TRBV2 and TRBJ1-2; 9 nucleotides line up with TRBD1. With V trimmed by 6 bases and J by 5 bases, 1 base remained unmatched. This CDR3 spans 12 amino acids. CDR1 SNHLY and CDR2 FYNNEI come from the germline V gene. This CDR3 reads CASRGQGYGYTF. CDR3 DNA: TGTGCCAGCAGGGGACAGGGTTATGGCTACACCTTC.

A few counts support this clonotype. This chain connects TRBV29-1 to TRBJ2-2; a weak D match, TRBD2 (5 bases). This CDR3 is built from 13 residues. CDR1 is SQVTM and CDR2 is ANQGSEA in the germline V gene. V gave up 6 bases and J gave up 3 bases, with 11 bases separating them. The CDR3 DNA reads as TGCAGCGTGGGGAGATCGGACACCGGGGAGCTGTTTTTT. This encodes CSVGRSDTGELFF.

A remark on this clonotype: With a far larger clone one base away, a read error is the likely cause. The chain employs TRBV5-5 and TRBJ2-7; perhaps TRBD2 as D (5 bases). The CDR3 is 12 residues long. In germline, CDR1 is SGHKS, CDR2 YYEKEE (reference sequence). CDR3 in DNA: TGCGCCGGCAGCTTGTCGGGGAGTGAGCAGTACTTC. This translates into CAGSLSGSEQYF. Full variable domain (missing parts from reference TRBV5-5 and TRBJ2-7): DAGVTQSPTHLIKTRGQQVTLRCSPISGHKSVSWYQQVLGQGPQFIFQYYEKEERGRGNFPDRFSARQFPNYSSELNVNALLLGDSALYLCAGSLSGSEQYFGPGTRLTVT.

The chain couples TRBV5-8 to TRBJ2-2; 11 bases fit TRBD1. V dropped 5 bases and J dropped 5; count of bases not matched to a gene: 2. Germline V gene lookup returns CDR1 SGHTS and CDR2 YDEGEE. The CDR3 is made up of 14 amino acids. Here the CDR3 DNA reads TGTGCCAGCAGAGGGACAGGGGGGACCGGGGAGCTGTTTTTT. Translated, it gives CASRGTGGTGELFF.

The chain uses TRBV19 and TRBJ1-2; tentative D call: TRBD1 (6 bases). Germline loops: CDR1 LNHDA, CDR2 SQIVND (reference sequence). The CDR3 spans 14 residues. V lost 7 bases to trimming and J lost 2 bases, with 14 bases between them. DNA of the CDR3: TGTGCCAGTACCCCCGGACAGACCAACTATGGCTACACCTTC. Its protein is CASTPGQTNYGYTF.

On this clonotype: A much larger clone lies a single base off, so this may be a read error. The chain employs TRBV6-5 and TRBJ2-5; 7 bases are shared with TRBD2. From germline, CDR1 is MNHEY and CDR2 SVGAGI. V shed 4 bases, J shed 5 bases, and the junction held 10 bases outside the gene matches. The CDR3 covers 15 residues. CDR3 amino acids: CASSSWEGSGETQYF. For the CDR3, the DNA is TGTGCCAGCAGTTCCTGGGAGGGCTCGGGGGAGACCCAGTACTTC.

In this sample, this clonotype turned up many times. The chain links TRBV18 to TRBJ1-5, with D perhaps TRBD1 (6 bases). In germline, CDR1 is KGHSH, CDR2 LQKENI. V was clipped by 0 bases and J by 4 bases, with 7 bases between them. The CDR3 consists of 14 residues. The CDR3 loop is CASSPPTGNQPQHF. The CDR3 DNA sequence: TGTGCCAGCTCACCACCTACAGGGAATCAGCCCCAGCATTTT.

This clonotype was observed a handful of times. The chain is built from TRBV5-1 and TRBJ2-5, with D unresolved. Per the germline V gene, CDR1 is SGHRS and CDR2 is YFSETQ. CDR3 length: 13 amino acids. Trimming left V 4 bases short and J 5 bases short, with 12 bases between. The CDR3 region is CASSPFPRETQYF. CDR3 bases: TGCGCCAGCAGCCCCTTCCCAAGGGAGACCCAGTACTTC.

This clonotype was seen at least ten times. The chain has TRBV20-1 and TRBJ2-5; D might be TRBD1 or TRBD2, each matching 5 bases. Germline V lookup: CDR1 DFQATT, CDR2 SNEGSKA (reference sequence). V was cut by 1 base and J by 3 bases, with 18 bases left in between. The CDR3 spans 16 residues. The CDR3 here is CSARGGVRDPKETQYF. The CDR3 DNA follows: TGCAGTGCTAGAGGTGGAGTGAGGGACCCAAAAGAGACCCAGTACTTC.

At least ten counts were recorded for this clonotype. The CDR3 is CAGGASPPYEQYF. The CDR3 coding sequence is TGTGCCGGAGGGGCTTCACCTCCCTACGAGCAGTACTTC. The chain is built from TRBV6-2 or TRBV6-3 and TRBJ2-7, with TRBD2 as a possible D gene (6 bases). Germline CDR1 and CDR2: MNHEY and SVGEGT. V gave up 11 bases and J gave up 2 bases, with 16 bases separating them. The CDR3 has 13 amino acids.

In this sample, this clonotype turned up a few times. V gene TRBV7-9 combines with J gene TRBJ2-2; TRBD1 matches at 7 bases. Germline values: CDR1 SEHNR, CDR2 FQNEAQ (reference sequence). Losses at the gene ends were 3 bases for V and 0 bases for J; bases not matched to a gene: 4. The CDR3 has 16 residues. CDR3 nucleotide sequence: TGTGCCAGCAGCTTTAGTACAGGGGCGAACACCGGGGAGCTGTTTTTT. Protein: CASSFSTGANTGELFF.

The genes are TRBV11-2 and TRBJ2-7; 7 nucleotides align to TRBD1. Germline V gene lookup returns CDR1 SGHAT and CDR2 FQNNGV. The CDR3 sequence is 13 residues long. After removal of 6 bases from V and 6 bases from J, the junction contained 8 bases not matched to a gene. CDR3 DNA sequence: TGTGCCAGCAGGGAGACAGGGACGGCCGAGCAGTACTTC. It specifies CASRETGTAEQYF.

The table lists this clonotype with many counts. The chain recombines TRBV12-3 or TRBV12-4 with TRBJ1-1; D call uncertain. CDR3 length equals 16 residues. The V and J ends lost 3 bases and 0 bases respectively, with 14 bases between them. The CDR3 DNA sequence: TGTGCCAGCAGTTTGATGGCTGCGGCGATGAACACTGAAGCTTTCTTT. Its protein product is CASSLMAAAMNTEAFF.

In regard to this clonotype: A read error is possible here, since a much larger clone lies one base away. The chain uses TRBV12-3 or TRBV12-4 and TRBJ2-7, with D perhaps TRBD1 (8 bases). The CDR3 runs 14 residues. The CDR3: CASSLTQGAGERYF. The CDR3 DNA is TGTGCCAGCAGTTTAACTCAGGGGGCGGGGGAGCGGTACTTC.

Remarks on this clonotype: A single base separates this from a much larger clone, so it may be a read error. The chain is built from TRBV11-2 and TRBJ2-7; D not resolved. The CDR3 covers 13 residues. Germline CDR1 is SGHAT and CDR2 is FQNNGV. The CDR3 here is CASSFKLRYVQYF. CDR3 nucleotide sequence: TGTGCCAGCAGCTTCAAACTACGCTACGTGCAGTACTTC. The complete variable domain, with remaining parts taken from reference TRBV11-2 and TRBJ2-7, reads EAGVAQSPRYKIIEKRQSVAFWCNPISGHATLYWYQQILGQGPKLLIQFQNNGVVDDSQLPKDRFSAERLKGVDSTLKIQPAKLEDSAVYLCASSFKLRYVQYFGPGTRLTVT.

The rearrangement links TRBV18 to TRBJ2-2; D is uncertain. This CDR3 spans 16 amino acids. V dropped 3 bases and J dropped 1 base, with 12 bases sitting between them. From germline, CDR1 is KGHSH and CDR2 LQKENI. Written as DNA, the CDR3 is TGTGCCAGCTCACCCCCCCTCCCTTTGAACACCGGGGAGCTGTTTTTT. This gives the protein CASSPPLPLNTGELFF. Full variable domain (outside the CDR3, taken from reference TRBV18 and TRBJ2-2): NAGVMQNPRHLVRRRGQEARLRCSPMKGHSHVYWYRQLPEEGLKFMVYLQKENIIDESGMPKERFSAEFPKEGPSILRIQQVVRGDSAAYFCASSPPLPLNTGELFFGEGSRLTVL.

This rearrangement joins TRBV19 to TRBJ2-1; D is possibly TRBD2 (6 bases). Germline V gives CDR1 LNHDA, CDR2 SQIVND (reference sequence). This CDR3 has 15 residues. Trimming stripped 8 bases from V and 1 base from J, with 15 bases between. The CDR3 DNA follows: TGTGCCAGTTCCACCGAAGCGGGTTCCTACAATGAGCAGTTCTTC. This gives the protein CASSTEAGSYNEQFF.

The V call is TRBV4-1, the J call TRBJ2-2; 7 bases agree with TRBD1. This CDR3 region has 15 residues. Germline-derived CDR1 and CDR2 are MGHRA and YSYEKL. Unmatched junction bases numbered 3, after V lost 1 base and J lost 4 bases. CDR3 sequence reads: CASSQGGQITGELFF. The DNA for the CDR3 is TGCGCCAGCAGCCAAGGGGGACAGATCACCGGGGAGCTGTTTTTT.

This clonotype was seen ten or more times. The chain has TRBV2 and TRBJ2-7, with D unresolved. V lost 6 bases and J lost 5, with 5 bases in between. CDR3 size: 10 residues. The germline V gene encodes CDR1 SNHLY and CDR2 FYNNEI. This CDR3 is CASRADEQYF. CDR3 coding DNA: TGTGCCAGCAGGGCCGACGAGCAGTACTTC.

This clonotype was seen repeatedly, ten times or more. The CDR3 sequence: CASSGTGVTWSEAFF. As DNA, the CDR3 is TGTGCCAGCAGCGGGACAGGGGTTACATGGTCAGAAGCTTTCTTT. The chain is built from TRBV5-6 and TRBJ1-1; 10 bases map to TRBD1. Germline V gives CDR1 SGHDT, CDR2 YYEEEE. The CDR3 is 15 amino acids. Unmatched junction bases numbered 11, after V lost 4 bases and J lost 8 bases.